Each of the 9 T cell receptor beta chains below was sequenced from the same sample in a study of regulatory T cells in long-lasting Graves disease. Researchers made TCR beta libraries by using iRepertoire HTBI primers and running Arm-PCR on CDR3 regions. One entry per CDR3 protein results from TCRdb running MiXCR on the multiplex PCR reads. This table holds over 450,000 distinct CDR3 sequences, approximately 21% found once. Time point specified: persistent/refractory GD, antithyroid drugs over 5 years with positive TRAb. Isolated PBMC RNA provided the starting material for the TCR library. The input for sequencing was peripheral blood mononuclear cells (PBMCs), taken when the disease was refractory, from a patient treated with antithyroid drugs. The receptors come from a female donor with Graves disease.

V usage is TRBV4-1 and J usage is TRBJ1-1, with D unclear. V lost 7 bases and J lost 0, with 9 bases in between. The CDR3 length is 13 residues. Per germline, CDR1 MGHRA and CDR2 YSYEKL. The CDR3: CASTLLVNTEAFF. Written as DNA, the CDR3 is TGCGCCAGCACCTTATTAGTGAACACTGAAGCTTTCTTT.

This chain joins TRBV25-1 and TRBJ1-6, with a tentative D call TRBD1 (5 bases). Looked up from germline, CDR1 is MGHDK and CDR2 is SYGVNS. This CDR3 has 12 amino acids. V gave up 7 bases and J gave up 5 bases, with 6 bases separating them. CDR3 sequence reads: CASTGDNSPLHF. The DNA of the CDR3 is TGTGCCAGCACGGGGGATAATTCACCCCTCCACTTT.

This clonotype was picked up a small number of times. CDR3 region: CASSLPGGGQAPLHF. CDR3 in DNA: TGTGCCAGCAGTTTGCCCGGGGGCGGGCAGGCACCCCTCCACTTT. The J gene is TRBJ1-6, the V gene TRBV28; tentative D call: TRBD1 (6 bases). The CDR3 contains 15 residues. V shed 3 bases and J shed 11 bases, with 17 bases lying between them. CDR1 is MDHEN and CDR2 is SYDVKM in the germline V gene. The variable domain in full, completed from reference TRBV28 and TRBJ1-6, reads DVKVTQSSRYLVKRTGEKVFLECVQDMDHENMFWYRQDPGLGLRLIYFSYDVKMKEKGDIPEGYSVSREKKERFSLILESASTNQTSMYLCASSLPGGGQAPLHFGNGTRLTVT.

The chain is built from TRBV6-1 and TRBJ1-5; TRBD1 aligns across 9 bases. Germline CDR1 is MNHNS and CDR2 is SASEGT. CDR3 length equals 14 residues. Trimming removed 7 bases from V and 5 bases from J; junction bases left unmatched: 6. This CDR3 is CASIADRGDQPQHF. Here the CDR3 DNA reads TGTGCCAGCATCGCCGACAGGGGGGATCAGCCCCAGCATTTT.

This clonotype was seen just once. V gene TRBV2 combines with J gene TRBJ2-1; 9 bases are a match to TRBD2. Unmatched junction bases numbered 10, after V lost 7 bases and J lost 6 bases. Per the germline V gene, CDR1 is SNHLY and CDR2 is FYNNEI. The CDR3 spans 15 residues. The CDR3: CASKGLAGRSNEQFF. The CDR3 region has the DNA TGTGCCAGCAAAGGGCTAGCGGGGAGAAGCAATGAGCAGTTCTTC.

This clonotype appeared many times. The chain employs TRBV12-3 or TRBV12-4 and TRBJ1-2; 11 bases align to TRBD1. Trimming took 6 bases from V and 4 from J; bases not matched to a gene: 10. This CDR3 region has 16 residues. CDR3 sequence reads: CASSPGQGAGGYGYTF. Written as DNA, the CDR3 is TGTGCCAGCAGCCCAGGACAGGGGGCGGGTGGCTATGGCTACACCTTC.

This clonotype was counted at least ten times. The gene calls are TRBV28 and TRBJ2-5; a weak D match, TRBD2 (6 bases). Trimming cost V 7 bases and J 7 bases, with 19 bases left between them. Germline V lookup: CDR1 MDHEN, CDR2 SYDVKM. The CDR3 contains 14 residues. CDR3 residues: CASTPGTVLLTQYF. The DNA for the CDR3 is TGTGCCAGCACCCCCGGGACTGTCTTATTGACCCAGTACTTC.

This chain connects TRBV20-1 to TRBJ1-1; D is ambiguous. The germline V gene encodes CDR1 DFQATT and CDR2 SNEGSKA (reference sequence). The CDR3 runs to 13 residues. Between the trimmed V and J ends, which lost 5 bases and 6 bases, there was a span of 16 bases. This CDR3 reads CSAHRLLVAEAFF. CDR3 DNA: TGCAGTGCTCATCGACTCCTTGTGGCTGAAGCTTTCTTT.

This clonotype has a handful of counts. V usage is TRBV19 and J usage is TRBJ2-4; a possible D gene is TRBD2 (6 bases). Per the germline V gene, CDR1 is LNHDA and CDR2 is SQIVND (reference sequence). V was pared by 7 bases and J by 0 bases, with 22 bases between. The CDR3 runs to 18 residues. This chain's CDR3 is CASTKGYTGEIAKNIQYF. The CDR3 region has the DNA TGTGCCAGTACCAAGGGTTATACGGGGGAAATAGCCAAAAACATTCAGTACTTC.